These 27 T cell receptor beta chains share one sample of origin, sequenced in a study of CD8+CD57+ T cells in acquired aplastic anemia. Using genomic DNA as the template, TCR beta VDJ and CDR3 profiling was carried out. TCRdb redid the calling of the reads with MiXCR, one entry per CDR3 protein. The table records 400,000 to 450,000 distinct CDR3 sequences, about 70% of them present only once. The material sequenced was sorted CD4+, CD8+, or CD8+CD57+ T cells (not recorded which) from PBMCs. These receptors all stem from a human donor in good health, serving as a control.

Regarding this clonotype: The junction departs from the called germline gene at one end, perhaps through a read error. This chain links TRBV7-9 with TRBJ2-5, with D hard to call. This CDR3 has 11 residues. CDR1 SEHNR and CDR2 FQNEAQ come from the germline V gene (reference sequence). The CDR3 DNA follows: TGTGCCAGCAGCGCGCAAGGGACCCAGTACTTC. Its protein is CASSAQGTQYF. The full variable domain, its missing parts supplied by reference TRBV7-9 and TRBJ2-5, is DTGVSQNPRHKITKRGQNVTFRCDPISEHNRLYWYRQTLGQGPEFLTYFQNEAQLEKSRLLSDRFSAERPKGSFSTLEIQRTEQGDSAMYLCASSAQGTQYFGPGTRLLVL.

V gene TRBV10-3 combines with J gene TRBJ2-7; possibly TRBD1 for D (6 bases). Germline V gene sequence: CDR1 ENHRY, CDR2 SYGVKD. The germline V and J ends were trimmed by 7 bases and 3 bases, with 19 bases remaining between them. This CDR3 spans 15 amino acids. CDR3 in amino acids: CAITEGQFGLYEQYF. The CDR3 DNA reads TGTGCCATCACCGAGGGACAATTCGGGCTCTACGAGCAGTACTTC.

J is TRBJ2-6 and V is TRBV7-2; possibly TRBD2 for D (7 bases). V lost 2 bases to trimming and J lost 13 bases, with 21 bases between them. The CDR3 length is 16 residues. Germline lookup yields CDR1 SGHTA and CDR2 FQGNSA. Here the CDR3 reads CASSLHGGAGTGVLTF. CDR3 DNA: TGTGCCAGCAGCTTACATGGGGGGGCGGGCACCGGGGTCCTGACTTTC.

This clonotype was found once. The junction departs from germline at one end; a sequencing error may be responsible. Here the CDR3 reads CASSLTVAGGDLQF. CDR3 DNA sequence: TGTGCCAGCAGCTTAACGGTAGCCGGGGGGGACCTGCAATTC. The chain carries TRBV7-3 and TRBJ2-7; 8 bases are a match to TRBD2. Germline CDR1 and CDR2: SGHTA and FQGTGA. The CDR3 is 14 residues long.

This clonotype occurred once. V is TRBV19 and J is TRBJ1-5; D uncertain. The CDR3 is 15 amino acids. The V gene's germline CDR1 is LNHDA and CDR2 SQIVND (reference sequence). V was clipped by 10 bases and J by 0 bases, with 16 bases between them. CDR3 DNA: TGTGCCACCCTTCTAACGGGAAATAGCAATCAGCCCCAGCATTTT. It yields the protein CATLLTGNSNQPQHF.

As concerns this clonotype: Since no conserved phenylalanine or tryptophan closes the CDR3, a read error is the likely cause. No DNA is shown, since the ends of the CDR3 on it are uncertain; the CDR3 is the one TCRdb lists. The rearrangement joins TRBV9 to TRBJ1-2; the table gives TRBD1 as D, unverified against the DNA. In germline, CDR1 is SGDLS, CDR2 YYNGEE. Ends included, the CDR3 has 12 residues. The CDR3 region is CASSLRRDGGTT.

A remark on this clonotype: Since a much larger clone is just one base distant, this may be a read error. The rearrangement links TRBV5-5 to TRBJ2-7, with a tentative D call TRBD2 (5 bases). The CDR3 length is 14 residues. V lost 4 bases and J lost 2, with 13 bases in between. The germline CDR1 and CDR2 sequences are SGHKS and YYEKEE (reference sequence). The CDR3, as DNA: TGTGCCAGCAGCCGTGAGGGCAGTACCTACGAGCAGTACTTC. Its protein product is CASSREGSTYEQYF.

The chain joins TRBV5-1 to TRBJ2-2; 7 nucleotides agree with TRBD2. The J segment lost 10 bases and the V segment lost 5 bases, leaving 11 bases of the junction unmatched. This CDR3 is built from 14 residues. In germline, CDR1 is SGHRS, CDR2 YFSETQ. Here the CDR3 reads CASRATSSAEELFF. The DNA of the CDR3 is TGCGCCAGCAGGGCGACTAGCAGCGCCGAGGAGCTGTTTTTT. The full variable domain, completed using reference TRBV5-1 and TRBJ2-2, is KAGVTQTPRYLIKTRGQQVTLSCSPISGHRSVSWYQQTPGQGLQFLFEYFSETQRNKGNFPGRFSGRQFSNSRSEMNVSTLELGDSALYLCASRATSSAEELFFGEGSRLTVL.

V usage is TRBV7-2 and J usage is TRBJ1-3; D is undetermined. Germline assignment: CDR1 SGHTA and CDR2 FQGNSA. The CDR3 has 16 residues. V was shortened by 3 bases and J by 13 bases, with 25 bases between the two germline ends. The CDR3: CASSLAYNEQVFGIYF. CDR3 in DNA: TGTGCCAGCAGCTTGGCCTACAATGAGCAGGTATTCGGGATATATTTT. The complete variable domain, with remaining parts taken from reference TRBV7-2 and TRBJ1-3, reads GAGVSQSPSNKVTEKGKDVELRCDPISGHTALYWYRQSLGQGLEFLIYFQGNSAPDKSGLPSDRFSAERTGGSVSTLTIQRTQQEDSAVYLCASSLAYNEQVFGIYFGEGSWLTVV.

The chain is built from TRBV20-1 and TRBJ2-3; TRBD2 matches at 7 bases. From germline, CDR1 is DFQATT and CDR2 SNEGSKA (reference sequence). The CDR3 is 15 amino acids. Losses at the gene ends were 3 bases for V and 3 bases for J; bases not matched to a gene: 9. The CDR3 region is CSASQGGIMTDTQYF. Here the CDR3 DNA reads TGCAGTGCTAGCCAGGGAGGGATCATGACAGATACGCAGTATTTT.

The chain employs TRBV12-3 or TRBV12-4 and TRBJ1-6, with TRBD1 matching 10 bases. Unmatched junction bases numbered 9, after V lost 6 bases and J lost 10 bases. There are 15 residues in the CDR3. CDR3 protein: CASSEPGQGRSPLHF. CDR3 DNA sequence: TGTGCCAGCAGCGAACCGGGACAGGGGAGGTCACCCCTCCACTTT.

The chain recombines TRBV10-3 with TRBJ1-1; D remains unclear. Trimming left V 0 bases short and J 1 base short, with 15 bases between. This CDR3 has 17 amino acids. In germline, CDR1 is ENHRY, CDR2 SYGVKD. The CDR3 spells CAISESAGVRPNTEAFF. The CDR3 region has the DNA TGTGCCATCAGTGAGTCGGCCGGAGTCAGACCGAACACTGAAGCTTTCTTT.

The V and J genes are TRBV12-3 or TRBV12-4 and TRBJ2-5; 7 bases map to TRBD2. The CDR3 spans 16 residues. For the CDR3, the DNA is TGTGCTACTCGACCTTTAGGGGAGGGAATCAAAGAGACCCAGTACTTC. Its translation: CATRPLGEGIKETQYF.

The CDR3 bases are TGCAGTGCTAGAGCCTTGACGGAACAACCCCAGCATTTT. It codes for CSARALTEQPQHF. V is TRBV20-1 and J is TRBJ1-5; D gene uncertain. Per the germline V gene, CDR1 is DFQATT and CDR2 is SNEGSKA (reference sequence). The CDR3 has 13 residues. V was trimmed by 1 base and J by 10 bases, leaving 14 bases between them.

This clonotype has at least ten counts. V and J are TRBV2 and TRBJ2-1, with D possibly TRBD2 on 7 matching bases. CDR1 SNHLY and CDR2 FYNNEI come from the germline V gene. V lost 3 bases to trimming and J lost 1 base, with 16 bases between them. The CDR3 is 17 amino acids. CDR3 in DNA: TGTGCCAGCAGTGAGGTTGGGCGGGGGCCATCCTACAATGAGCAGTTCTTC. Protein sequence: CASSEVGRGPSYNEQFF.

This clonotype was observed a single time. Here the CDR3 reads CASSESGQLSGNTIYF. In DNA form, the CDR3 reads TGTGCCAGCAGTGAATCAGGACAGCTCTCTGGAAACACCATATATTTT. V and J are TRBV25-1 and TRBJ1-3, with a possible D match to TRBD1 (6 bases). V gave up 1 base and J gave up 0 bases, with 10 bases separating them. The germline CDR1 and CDR2 sequences are MGHDK and SYGVNS. The CDR3 consists of 16 residues.

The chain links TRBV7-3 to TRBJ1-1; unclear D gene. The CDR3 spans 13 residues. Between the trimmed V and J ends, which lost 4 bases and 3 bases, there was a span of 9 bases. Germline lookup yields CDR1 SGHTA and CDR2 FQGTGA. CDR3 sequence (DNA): TGTGCCAGCAGCTCTGACGGCGACACTGAAGCTTTCTTT. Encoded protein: CASSSDGDTEAFF.

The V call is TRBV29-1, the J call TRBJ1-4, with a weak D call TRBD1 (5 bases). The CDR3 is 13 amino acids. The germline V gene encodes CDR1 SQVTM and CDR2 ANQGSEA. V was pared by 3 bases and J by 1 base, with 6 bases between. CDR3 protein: CSVDGGTNEKLFF. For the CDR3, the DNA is TGCAGCGTTGATGGGGGAACTAATGAAAAACTGTTTTTT.

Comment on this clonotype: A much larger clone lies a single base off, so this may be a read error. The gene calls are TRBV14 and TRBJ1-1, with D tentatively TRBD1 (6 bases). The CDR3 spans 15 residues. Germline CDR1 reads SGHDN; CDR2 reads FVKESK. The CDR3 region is CASSRLTGLNTGAFF. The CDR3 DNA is TGTGCCAGCAGCCGGCTGACAGGCTTGAACACTGGAGCTTTCTTT.

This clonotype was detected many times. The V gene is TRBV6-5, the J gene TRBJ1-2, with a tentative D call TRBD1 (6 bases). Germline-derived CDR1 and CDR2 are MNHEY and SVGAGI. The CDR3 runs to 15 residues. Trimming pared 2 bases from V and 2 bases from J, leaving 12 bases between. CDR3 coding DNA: TGTGCCAGCAGTTACGATCACAGGGAAAACTATGGCTACACCTTC. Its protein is CASSYDHRENYGYTF.

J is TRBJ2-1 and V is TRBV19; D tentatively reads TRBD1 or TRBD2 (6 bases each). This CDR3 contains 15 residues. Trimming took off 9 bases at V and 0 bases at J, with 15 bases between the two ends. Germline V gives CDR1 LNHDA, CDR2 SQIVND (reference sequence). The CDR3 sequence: CASHRGGSSYNEQFF. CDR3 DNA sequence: TGTGCCAGCCATCGAGGGGGGAGCTCCTACAATGAGCAGTTCTTC.

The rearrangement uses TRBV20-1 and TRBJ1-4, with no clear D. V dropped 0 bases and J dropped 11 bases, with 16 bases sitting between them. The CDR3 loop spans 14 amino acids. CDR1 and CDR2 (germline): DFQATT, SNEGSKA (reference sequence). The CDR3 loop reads CSAREGVGSSKLFF. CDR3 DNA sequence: TGCAGTGCTAGAGAGGGAGTCGGTAGTAGTAAACTGTTTTTT.

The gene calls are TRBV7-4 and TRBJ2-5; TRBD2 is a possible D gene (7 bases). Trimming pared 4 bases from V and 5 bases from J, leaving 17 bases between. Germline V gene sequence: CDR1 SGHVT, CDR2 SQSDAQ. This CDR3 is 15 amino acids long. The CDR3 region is CASSSGRGARETQYF. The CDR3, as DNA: TGTGCCAGCAGCTCCGGACGGGGGGCTAGGGAGACCCAGTACTTC.

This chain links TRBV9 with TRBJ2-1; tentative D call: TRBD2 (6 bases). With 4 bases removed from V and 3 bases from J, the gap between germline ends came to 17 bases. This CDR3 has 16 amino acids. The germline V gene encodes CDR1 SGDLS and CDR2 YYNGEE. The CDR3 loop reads CASSSNLAWGYNEQFF. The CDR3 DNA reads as TGTGCCAGCAGCTCAAATCTAGCGTGGGGCTACAATGAGCAGTTCTTC.

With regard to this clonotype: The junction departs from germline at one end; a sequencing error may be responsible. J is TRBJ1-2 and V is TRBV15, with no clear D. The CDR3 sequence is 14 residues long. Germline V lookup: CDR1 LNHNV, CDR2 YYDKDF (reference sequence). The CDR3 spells CASSLVYRKDDYTF. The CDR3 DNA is TGTGCCAGCAGCTTAGTCTACCGGAAAGATGACTACACCTTC.

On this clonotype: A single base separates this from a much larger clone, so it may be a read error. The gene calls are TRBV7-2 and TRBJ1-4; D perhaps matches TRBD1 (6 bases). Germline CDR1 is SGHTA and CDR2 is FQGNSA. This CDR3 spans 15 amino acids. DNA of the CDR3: TGTGCCAGCAGACACGGACAGAGGGGAAATGAAGAACTGTTTTTT. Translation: CASRHGQRGNEELFF.

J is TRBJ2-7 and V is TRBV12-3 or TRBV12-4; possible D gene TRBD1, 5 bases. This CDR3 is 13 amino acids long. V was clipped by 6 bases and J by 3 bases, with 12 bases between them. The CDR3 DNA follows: TGTGCCAGCAGAATCGACAGACACTACGAGCAGTACTTC. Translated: CASRIDRHYEQYF.